What follows are 9 T cell receptor beta chains derived from one specimen sequenced in a study of T-cell reconstitution after alpha-beta-depleted transplantation in children. During its preparation, the TCRbeta library received unique molecular identifiers. MiXCR, run by TCRdb on the PCR reads, gives a single entry per CDR3 protein. The top ten clones hold approximately 2.1% of a sample with fewer than 700,000 distinct CDR3 sequences, approximately 12% of them seen once. Sample: PBMCs, mostly from graft donor cells, taken 360 days after TCRalphabeta/CD19-depleted stem cell transplant. All receptors derive from a male patient younger than 18 who had a stem cell transplant for acute myeloid leukemia, so the T cells may come from the graft donor.

This rearrangement joins TRBV5-5 to TRBJ2-4, with TRBD1 matching 7 bases. The ends lost 5 bases at V and 0 bases at J; junction bases unmatched: 8. This CDR3 spans 16 amino acids. CDR1 SGHKS and CDR2 YYEKEE come from the germline V gene (reference sequence). The CDR3 loop reads CASREDRLLAKNIQYF. The CDR3 nucleotides are TGTGCCAGCAGGGAGGACAGGCTACTAGCCAAAAACATTCAGTACTTC. The full variable domain, with the rest looked up from reference TRBV5-5 and TRBJ2-4, is DAGVTQSPTHLIKTRGQQVTLRCSPISGHKSVSWYQQVLGQGPQFIFQYYEKEERGRGNFPDRFSARQFPNYSSELNVNALLLGDSALYLCASREDRLLAKNIQYFGAGTRLSVL.

This clonotype was observed at least ten times. The chain uses TRBV7-8 and TRBJ2-7; no firm D call. The germline V and J ends were trimmed by 3 bases and 5 bases, with 8 bases remaining between them. The CDR3 sequence is 12 residues long. Germline CDR1 SGHVS, CDR2 FQNEAQ. DNA for the CDR3: TGTGCCAGCAGCTTTGATCGGGACGAGCAGTACTTC. This sequence encodes CASSFDRDEQYF.

This chain connects TRBV7-2 to TRBJ2-7; D gene ambiguous. The CDR3 contains 14 residues. Trimming left V 1 base short and J 1 base short, with 8 bases between. Looked up from germline, CDR1 is SGHTA and CDR2 is FQGNSA. CDR3 in amino acids: CASSLVPPSYEQYF. The DNA of the CDR3 is TGTGCCAGCAGCTTAGTCCCACCTTCCTACGAGCAGTACTTC.

The table lists this clonotype with a few counts. The gene calls are TRBV28 and TRBJ2-7; TRBD1 matches 9 bases. Germline V gene lookup returns CDR1 MDHEN and CDR2 SYDVKM. J lost 4 bases, V lost 5 bases, and 9 bases had no gene match. The CDR3 has 15 residues. The CDR3 sequence: CASSPPQGAQYEQYF. The CDR3 nucleotides read TGTGCCAGCAGTCCGCCACAGGGGGCTCAGTACGAGCAGTACTTC.

The table lists this clonotype with a few counts. V and J are TRBV21-1 and TRBJ2-3; the D call in the table, TRBD1, was not verified against the DNA. TRBV21-1 is designated a pseudogene. CDR3 size: 13 residues. CDR3 sequence reads: CASSKETAIAQYF. The CDR3 DNA reads as TGTGCCAGCAGCAAGGAGACAGCTATAGCGCAGTATTTT.

This clonotype has at least ten counts. This sequence joins TRBV28 and TRBJ2-7; 7 bases agree with TRBD2. The CDR3 totals 12 residues. V lost 1 base, J lost 9 bases, and 3 bases stayed unmatched. Germline assignment: CDR1 MDHEN and CDR2 SYDVKM. Here the CDR3 reads CASSLLGGGQYF. CDR3 DNA sequence: TGTGCCAGCAGTTTATTGGGCGGGGGGCAGTACTTC.

The chain couples TRBV4-3 to TRBJ2-3, with D possibly being TRBD2 (5 bases). In germline, CDR1 is LGHNA, CDR2 YSLEER. Trimming stripped 3 bases from V and 1 base from J, with 11 bases between. This CDR3 is 15 amino acids long. CDR3 in DNA: TGCGCCAGCAGCCACCCCGGGGTCGGCACAGATACGCAGTATTTT. This gives the protein CASSHPGVGTDTQYF.

This clonotype was picked up a small number of times. This chain links TRBV12-3 or TRBV12-4 with TRBJ2-7; unclear D gene. The CDR3 loop spans 15 amino acids. V was cut by 2 bases and J by 2 bases, with 13 bases left in between. In nucleotides, the CDR3 is TGTGCCAGCAGTTTACGGTCTAGGCTTCCCTACGAGCAGTACTTC. It encodes CASSLRSRLPYEQYF.

This clonotype was found a few times. The V and J genes are TRBV5-4 and TRBJ2-7; D uncertain. Germline V gene lookup returns CDR1 SGHNT and CDR2 YYREEE (reference sequence). Trimming cost V 2 bases and J 3 bases, with 18 bases left between them. This CDR3 region has 16 residues. The CDR3 nucleotides are TGTGCCAGCAGCTTCGGAGTGGCAGGTGGCGGCTACGAGCAGTACTTC. This gives the protein CASSFGVAGGGYEQYF.